The 14 T cell receptor beta chains reported below all come from one sample, sequenced in a study of T cells in Graves' hyperthyroidism and ophthalmopathy. RNA transcripts gave rise to amplified TCR beta CDR3 regions. The HTBI primer set served for first-round RT-PCR of the TCR CDR3. TCRdb passed the multiplex PCR reads through MiXCR, listing each CDR3 protein once. The data show about 350,000 distinct CDR3 sequences, with 11% to 15% seen just once and around 23% held by the top ten. What was sequenced was blood. These receptors were obtained from a woman aged 25-40 years with Graves' hyperthyroidism.

The chain is built from TRBV11-2 and TRBJ2-2, with a tentative D call TRBD2 (6 bases). The CDR3 runs to 17 residues. The ends were cut back, 3 bases at V and 3 bases at J, with 17 bases in the middle. The germline gives CDR1 SGHAT, CDR2 FQNNGV. CDR3 coding DNA: TGTGCCAGCAGCTTCAGGTACTCCGCGGGGTACACCGGGGAGCTGTTTTTT. Translation gives CASSFRYSAGYTGELFF. The whole variable domain, filled in from reference TRBV11-2 and TRBJ2-2, reads EAGVAQSPRYKIIEKRQSVAFWCNPISGHATLYWYQQILGQGPKLLIQFQNNGVVDDSQLPKDRFSAERLKGVDSTLKIQPAKLEDSAVYLCASSFRYSAGYTGELFFGEGSRLTVL.

The chain is built from TRBV27 and TRBJ2-1; possibly TRBD2 for D (5 bases). With 5 bases removed from V and 8 bases from J, the gap between germline ends came to 19 bases. CDR1 and CDR2 from the germline V gene are MNHEY and SMNVEV (reference sequence). The CDR3 has 15 amino acids. Here the CDR3 reads CASSPTRFIGYEQFF. For the CDR3, the DNA is TGTGCCAGCAGTCCTACTAGATTCATAGGTTATGAGCAGTTCTTC.

This clonotype was seen at least ten times. The CDR3 coding sequence is TGTGCCAGCCGTCAGTCTAGCGGGAGGGCTGGAGATACGCAGTATTTT. Encoded protein: CASRQSSGRAGDTQYF. The V and J genes are TRBV28 and TRBJ2-3, with 12 bases fitting TRBD2. There are 16 residues in the CDR3. CDR1 and CDR2 from the germline V gene are MDHEN and SYDVKM. Germline trimming cut 8 bases from V and 5 bases from J; bases unmatched to any gene: 11.

In this sample, this clonotype turned up a few times. The chain is built from TRBV29-1 and TRBJ2-2; TRBD2 matches at 7 bases. This CDR3 contains 15 residues. The germline gives CDR1 SQVTM, CDR2 ANQGSEA. The ends lost 5 bases at V and 8 bases at J; junction bases unmatched: 14. CDR3 bases: TGCAGCGTTCTTGGGCTAGCGGATAAGGGAGGGGAGCTGTTTTTT. It encodes CSVLGLADKGGELFF.

This clonotype was detected only a few times. The V call is TRBV27, the J call TRBJ2-7, with D perhaps assigned TRBD1 or TRBD2 (5 bases each). The CDR3 loop spans 11 amino acids. V lost 7 bases, J lost 9 bases, and 13 bases lay in between. Germline V gene data show CDR1 as MNHEY and CDR2 as SMNVEV (reference sequence). This CDR3 reads CASINRDVQYF. As DNA, the CDR3 is TGTGCCAGCATTAACCGGGACGTGCAGTACTTC.

This clonotype has just a few counts. The gene calls are TRBV19 and TRBJ2-7; 9 bases fit TRBD1. Germline V lookup: CDR1 LNHDA, CDR2 SQIVND (reference sequence). V was clipped by 7 bases and J by 1 base; unmatched bases: 8. This CDR3 comprises 15 residues. CDR3 residues: CASTPGQGRSYEQYF. CDR3 nucleotide sequence: TGTGCCAGTACACCCGGACAGGGGAGATCCTACGAGCAGTACTTC. Together with reference TRBV19 and TRBJ2-7, the CDR3 gives the full variable domain: DGGITQSPKYLFRKEGQNVTLSCEQNLNHDAMYWYRQDPGQGLRLIYYSQIVNDFQKGDIAEGYSVSREKKESFPLTVTSAQKNPTAFYLCASTPGQGRSYEQYFGPGTRLTVT.

This clonotype was found a few times. This chain uses TRBV24-1 with TRBJ2-2; D gene uncertain. Trimming took 10 bases from V and 1 from J, leaving 12 bases between them. The CDR3 runs 14 residues. Looked up from germline, CDR1 is KGHDR and CDR2 is SFDVKD. The CDR3 sequence: CATGSLGNTGELFF. CDR3 DNA: TGTGCCACGGGGTCCCTCGGGAACACCGGGGAGCTGTTTTTT.

In this sample, this clonotype turned up many times. The CDR3 coding sequence is TGTGCCAGCAGGAGGACAGGGTCGGTTGAGCAGTTCTTC. It specifies CASRRTGSVEQFF. The V and J genes are TRBV11-2 and TRBJ2-1; 8 bases align to TRBD1. The V and J ends lost 6 bases and 9 bases, in that order; junction bases with no gene match: 7. From germline, CDR1 is SGHAT and CDR2 FQNNGV. CDR3 length: 13 amino acids.

This clonotype was seen many times. The junction departs from the called germline gene at one end, perhaps through a read error. The chain recombines TRBV20-1 with TRBJ1-5; the match to TRBD1 covers 7 bases. The CDR3 has 14 residues. CDR1 and CDR2 from the germline V gene are DFQATT and SNEGSKA (reference sequence). The chain's CDR3 is CSARDRESNQPQHF. The CDR3 DNA reads TGCAGTGCAAGAGACAGGGAAAGCAATCAGCCCCAGCATTTT.

This clonotype was counted only a few times. The chain uses TRBV12-3 or TRBV12-4 and TRBJ2-5; 14 nucleotides agree with TRBD2. V shed 5 bases, J shed 4 bases, and the junction held 6 bases outside the gene matches. The CDR3 runs to 16 residues. The DNA of the CDR3 is TGTGCCAGCAGTCGCGGGACTAGCGGGAGTCTAGAGACCCAGTACTTC. Translation gives CASSRGTSGSLETQYF.

This clonotype was counted ten times or more. The chain combines TRBV28 with TRBJ2-5; TRBD2 matches at 11 bases. V trimming: 6 bases; J trimming: 5 bases; junction bases outside the gene matches: 11. The germline V gene encodes CDR1 MDHEN and CDR2 SYDVKM. CDR3 length equals 16 residues. Here the CDR3 DNA reads TGTGCCAGCAGAGCCCCCACTAGCGGGAGTGGGGAGACCCAGTACTTC. This translates into CASRAPTSGSGETQYF.

This clonotype was detected only a few times. V gene TRBV30 combines with J gene TRBJ2-2; D gene uncertain. The germline gives CDR1 GTSNPN, CDR2 SVGIG (reference sequence). V lost 5 bases and J 4 bases, leaving 5 bases between the germline ends. The CDR3 loop spans 11 amino acids. This CDR3 is CAWLTTGELFF. The CDR3 DNA sequence: TGTGCCTGGCTTACCACCGGGGAGCTGTTTTTT.

This clonotype was detected only a few times. This chain connects TRBV6-4 to TRBJ2-1; possible D gene TRBD2, 7 bases. Per the germline V gene, CDR1 is MRHNA and CDR2 is SNTAGT. This CDR3 has 15 residues. Between the trimmed V and J ends, which lost 3 bases and 7 bases, there was a span of 16 bases. CDR3 DNA sequence: TGTGCCAGCAGTGAAGGGGGAGGGCCGGCGAATGAGCAGTTCTTC. It yields the protein CASSEGGGPANEQFF.

This clonotype was recorded at least ten times. The rearrangement joins TRBV28 to TRBJ2-3, with TRBD2 matching 8 bases. After removal of 3 bases from V and 8 bases from J, the junction contained 13 bases not matched to a gene. The germline V gene encodes CDR1 MDHEN and CDR2 SYDVKM. This CDR3 region has 16 residues. The CDR3 region is CASSFVAGGLLGTQYF. CDR3 coding DNA: TGTGCCAGCAGTTTTGTGGCGGGAGGACTTCTGGGTACGCAGTATTTT.